This T cell receptor beta chain was recovered during a study of OX40 agonist ivuxolimab in advanced cancers. About the research overall: While on treatment, patients had intravenous ivuxolimab at 0.01 to 10 mg/kg every 2 weeks. Head and neck, renal cell, melanoma or hepatocellular carcinoma were the cancers that dose-escalation patients had.

Using immunoSEQ multiplex PCR, the repertoire was profiled, and TCRdb retains in-frame clones only, with some absent. Among 35,000 to 45,000 clones listed, more than 80% were seen once. Trimming left V 0 bases short and J 4 bases short, with 10 bases between. Germline V gene data show CDR1 as SGDLS and CDR2 as YYNGEE. The CDR3 contains 14 residues. Specimen: CD4+ or CD8+ T cells sorted from blood, collected in a trial of the OX40 agonist ivuxolimab. The V gene is TRBV9, the J gene TRBJ2-5; D perhaps matches TRBD2 (5 bases). The origin of this receptor is an adult with an advanced solid tumor such as melanoma, head and neck, liver or kidney cancer. CDR3 region: CASSVGGQRETQYF. In nucleotides, the CDR3 is TGTGCCAGCAGCGTAGGAGGGCAGCGAGAGACCCAGTACTTC. The full variable domain, in which reference TRBV9 and TRBJ2-5 provide the parts outside the CDR3, is DSGVTQTPKHLITATGQRVTLRCSPRSGDLSVYWYQQSLDQGLQFLIQYYNGEERAKGNILERFSAQQFPDLHSELNLSSLELGDSALYFCASSVGGQRETQYFGPGTRLLVL.